Below are 8 T cell receptor beta chains sequenced from a single sample in a study of quantifying T cell responses using KT2 cells. Overall study context: RNA was reverse transcribed with TCR alpha and beta constant-region primers.

A single-stranded UMI oligo with SP2 sequence was ligated to cDNA 3' ends. First-round PCR used three to five cycles and beta primers RC1.1 and RC1.2 covering TRBC1 and TRBC2. TCRdb fed the UMI-ligation and nested PCR reads into MiXCR, producing one record per CDR3 protein. Of 52,000 or so distinct CDR3 sequences in the sample, about 12% were seen once. The sample consisted of PBMCs spiked with cells of the T cell clone KT2. The receptors shown here come from a human donor.

J is TRBJ2-3 and V is TRBV4-2, with 12 bases lining up with TRBD2. There are 16 residues in the CDR3. The V and J ends lost 4 bases and 6 bases, in that order; junction bases with no gene match: 8. CDR1 and CDR2 from the germline V gene are LGHNA and YNFKEQ. The CDR3 is CASSPRTSGVGDTQYF. CDR3 in DNA: TGTGCCAGCAGCCCCCGGACTAGCGGGGTCGGGGATACGCAGTATTTT.

This clonotype was seen repeatedly, ten times or more. The V call is TRBV4-2, the J call TRBJ2-3; the D gene could be TRBD1 or TRBD2 (5 bases each). CDR3 size: 17 residues. CDR1 is LGHNA and CDR2 is YNFKEQ in the germline V gene. Trimming took off 0 bases at V and 1 base at J, with 14 bases between the two ends. CDR3 nucleotide sequence: TGTGCCAGCAGCCAAGAAGGGGCACTAGAGGGCACAGATACGCAGTATTTT. Translating gives CASSQEGALEGTDTQYF.

Note on this clonotype: Because it lacks the conserved phenylalanine or tryptophan at the end, this CDR3 is likely a read error. Because the CDR3's place on the DNA is in doubt, the DNA is left out and the CDR3 is given as listed by TCRdb. The rearrangement links TRBV2 to TRBJ2-5; the DNA was not used to check the table's D call, TRBD2. From its first to its last residue, the CDR3 has 8 amino acids. In germline, CDR1 is SNHLY, CDR2 FYNNEI. The CDR3 loop reads CASSVLGS.

The gene calls are TRBV7-2 and TRBJ2-2; D perhaps matches TRBD2 (6 bases). The length of the CDR3 is 14 residues. Trimming shortened V by 0 bases and J by 4 bases, and 6 bases separated the two germline ends. Germline CDR1 and CDR2: SGHTA and FQGNSA. CDR3 amino acids: CASSLAGGTGELFF. The DNA for the CDR3 is TGTGCCAGCAGCTTAGCGGGAGGCACCGGGGAGCTGTTTTTT.

The chain uses TRBV13 and TRBJ2-1; TRBD2 matches at 14 bases. CDR1 PRHDT and CDR2 FYEKMQ come from the germline V gene (reference sequence). V lost 5 bases and J lost 9; bases outside the gene matches: 12. CDR3 length equals 17 residues. The CDR3 nucleotides read TGTGCCAGCAGCCCAGCCGTGGGACTAGCGGGGGTTGGTGAGCAGTTCTTC. Translated, it gives CASSPAVGLAGVGEQFF. Full variable domain (remainder filled in from reference TRBV13 and TRBJ2-1): AAGVIQSPRHLIKEKRETATLKCYPIPRHDTVYWYQQGPGQDPQFLISFYEKMQSDKGSIPDRFSAQQFSDYHSELNMSSLELGDSALYFCASSPAVGLAGVGEQFFGPGTRLTVL.

The J gene is TRBJ2-7, the V gene TRBV7-2; D unclear. The CDR3 is made up of 14 amino acids. The V end lost 3 bases, the J end lost 2 bases, and 11 bases lay between the germline ends. CDR1 SGHTA and CDR2 FQGNSA come from the germline V gene. This CDR3 reads CASSFGTGTYEQYF. The CDR3 DNA is TGTGCCAGCAGCTTTGGCACGGGTACCTACGAGCAGTACTTC. The full variable domain, completed using reference TRBV7-2 and TRBJ2-7, is GAGVSQSPSNKVTEKGKDVELRCDPISGHTALYWYRQSLGQGLEFLIYFQGNSAPDKSGLPSDRFSAERTGGSVSTLTIQRTQQEDSAVYLCASSFGTGTYEQYFGPGTRLTVT.

In its sample, this clonotype was seen a few times. This sequence joins TRBV11-2 and TRBJ2-3; D is tentatively TRBD1 or TRBD2 (5 bases each). V shed 1 base and J shed 6 bases, with 11 bases lying between them. This CDR3 region has 14 residues. Germline CDR1 reads SGHAT; CDR2 reads FQNNGV. The CDR3 nucleotides are TGTGCCAGCAGCTTAGGCCTAGCAGGGGATACGCAGTATTTT. Encoded protein: CASSLGLAGDTQYF.

The V call is TRBV12-5, the J call TRBJ1-1, with 8 positions matching TRBD1. V lost 7 bases to trimming and J lost 0 bases; unmatched junction nucleotides: 4. CDR3 length: 14 amino acids. CDR1 and CDR2 (germline): LGHNT, FRNRAP. Here the CDR3 reads CASDPTGVNTEAFF. The CDR3 nucleotides are TGTGCTAGTGACCCGACAGGGGTGAACACTGAAGCTTTCTTT.